This T cell receptor (beta chain) derives from a study of CD8+CD57+ T cells in acquired aplastic anemia. Study overall: An average of 3.2 ug of DNA was obtained from sorted CD4+ and CD8+ cells. In CD4+ cells, healthy donors produced an average of around 10 million reads. General study results and limits: In CD8+ cells, Simpson's diversity showed no significant difference between patients and controls.

Only one count was recorded for this clonotype. Its cognate antigen is unknown. CDR1 is DFQATT and CDR2 is SNEGSKA in the germline V gene (reference sequence). The CDR3 sequence is 11 residues long. V lost 6 bases, J lost 4 bases, and 10 bases lay in between. Genomic DNA constituted the template upon which TCR beta VDJ and CDR3 profiling was performed. Each CDR3 protein is one row after TCRdb ran MiXCR on the reads. The table records approximately 200,000 distinct CDR3 sequences, about 59% of them present only once. The sequencing sample was made of sorted CD4+, CD8+, or CD8+CD57+ T cells (not recorded which) from PBMCs. The clonotype comes from a human donor in good health. The gene calls are TRBV20-1 and TRBJ2-7, with D unresolved. For the CDR3, the DNA is TGCAGTGCCATAAAAGCATACGAGCAGTACTTC. This encodes CSAIKAYEQYF.